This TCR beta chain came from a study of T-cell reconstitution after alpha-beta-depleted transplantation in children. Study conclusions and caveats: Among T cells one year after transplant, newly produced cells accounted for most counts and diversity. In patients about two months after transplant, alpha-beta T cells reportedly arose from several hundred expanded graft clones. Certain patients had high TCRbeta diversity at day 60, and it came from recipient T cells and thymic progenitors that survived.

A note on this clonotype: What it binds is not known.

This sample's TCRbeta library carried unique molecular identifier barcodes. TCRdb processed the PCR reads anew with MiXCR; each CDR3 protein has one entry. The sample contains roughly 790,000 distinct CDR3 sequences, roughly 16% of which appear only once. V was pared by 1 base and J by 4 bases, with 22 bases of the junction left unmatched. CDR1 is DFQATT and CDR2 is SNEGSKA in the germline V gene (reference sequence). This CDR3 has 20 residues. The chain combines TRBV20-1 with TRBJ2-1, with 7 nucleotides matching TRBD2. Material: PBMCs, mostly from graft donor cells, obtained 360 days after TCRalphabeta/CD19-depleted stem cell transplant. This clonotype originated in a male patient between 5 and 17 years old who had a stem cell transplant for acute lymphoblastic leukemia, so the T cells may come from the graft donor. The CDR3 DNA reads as TGCAGTGCTAGAGGGAGGTCGGCAATCCCGGGACTAAGGAAGTACAATGAGCAGTTCTTC. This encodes CSARGRSAIPGLRKYNEQFF.